This passage covers 28 T cell receptor beta chains from one sample sequenced in a study of cytomegalovirus exposure and HLA in healthy donors. The repertoire was sequenced with immunoSEQ multiplex PCR; TCRdb's copy has only in-frame clones and lacks some. The data contain some 140,000 clones, 90% of them singletons. The sample taken for sequencing was PBMCs. These receptors were obtained from a woman in her twenties or thirties in good health and CMV-seropositive.

The V call is TRBV5-4, the J call TRBJ1-1; maybe TRBD1 (5 bases). Trimming removed 0 bases at V and 7 bases at J, with 13 bases between. The CDR3 totals 14 residues. CDR1 is SGHNT and CDR2 is YYREEE in the germline V gene (reference sequence). The CDR3: CASSLGTAGGEAFF. CDR3 DNA: TGTGCCAGCAGCTTGGGGACTGCCGGGGGTGAAGCTTTCTTT.

The genes are TRBV5-1 and TRBJ1-5, with TRBD1 matching over 10 bases. The ends lost 4 bases at V and 6 bases at J; junction bases unmatched: 4. The CDR3 is 14 amino acids. Germline values: CDR1 SGHRS, CDR2 YFSETQ. CDR3 in amino acids: CASSPTGGVQPQHF. The CDR3 coding sequence is TGCGCCAGCAGCCCGACAGGGGGCGTTCAGCCCCAGCATTTT.

The chain couples TRBV5-1 to TRBJ2-7, with 9 bases fitting TRBD2. V trimming: 0 bases; J trimming: 4 bases; junction bases outside the gene matches: 2. CDR1 SGHRS and CDR2 YFSETQ come from the germline V gene. The CDR3 spans 14 residues. The CDR3 protein is CASSLASGRYEQYF. The CDR3 DNA reads as TGCGCCAGCAGCTTGGCCAGCGGGAGGTACGAGCAGTACTTC.

This chain joins TRBV11-2 and TRBJ2-1; the match to TRBD2 covers 7 bases. The germline V gene encodes CDR1 SGHAT and CDR2 FQNNGV. The CDR3 spans 15 residues. Trimming removed 5 bases from V and 7 bases from J; junction bases left unmatched: 11. The CDR3: CASSPGLADGNEQFF. As DNA, the CDR3 is TGTGCCAGCAGCCCGGGGCTAGCGGATGGGAATGAGCAGTTCTTC.

This clone was counted once. This rearrangement joins TRBV18 to TRBJ2-1; 13 bases match TRBD2. The germline gives CDR1 KGHSH, CDR2 LQKENI. CDR3 length: 19 residues. Trimming took 3 bases from V and 5 from J; bases not matched to a gene: 13. This CDR3 is CASSPGPGLAGRGDNEQFF. In nucleotides, the CDR3 is TGTGCCAGCTCACCTGGACCGGGACTAGCGGGAAGGGGGGACAATGAGCAGTTCTTC. The full variable domain, rest sourced from reference TRBV18 and TRBJ2-1, is NAGVMQNPRHLVRRRGQEARLRCSPMKGHSHVYWYRQLPEEGLKFMVYLQKENIIDESGMPKERFSAEFPKEGPSILRIQQVVRGDSAAYFCASSPGPGLAGRGDNEQFFGPGTRLTVL.

The V gene is TRBV4-1, the J gene TRBJ2-1, with TRBD1 as a possible D gene (5 bases). The CDR3 is made up of 17 amino acids. Trimming removed 0 bases from V and 9 bases from J, with 21 bases in between. Germline CDR1 MGHRA, CDR2 YSYEKL. For the CDR3, the DNA is TGCGCCAGCAGCCAAGAGTCTTCGGTTTCGTGGCAGGGTGAGCAGTTCTTC. This encodes CASSQESSVSWQGEQFF.

The chain's CDR3 is CASSQASGTPYNEQFF. The CDR3 coding sequence is TGTGCCAGCAGTCAAGCTAGCGGGACCCCCTACAATGAGCAGTTCTTC. The chain has TRBV6-4 and TRBJ2-1, with TRBD2 identical over 9 bases. CDR1 and CDR2 from the germline V gene are MRHNA and SNTAGT. This CDR3 contains 16 residues. V lost 5 bases to trimming and J lost 2 bases; unmatched junction nucleotides: 7.

The chain links TRBV21-1 to TRBJ2-7; the D call in the table, TRBD2, was not verified against the DNA. TRBV21-1 corresponds to a pseudogene. The CDR3 contains 13 residues. This chain's CDR3 is CASPGLAGSEQYF. Here the CDR3 DNA reads TGTGCCAGCCCCGGACTAGCGGGATCGGAGCAGTACTTC.

The CDR3 DNA sequence: TGTGCCATCAGCAAGACAGGGAAAGATGGCTACACCTTC. It encodes CAISKTGKDGYTF. This chain links TRBV10-3 with TRBJ1-2, with TRBD1 identical over 7 bases. Germline CDR1 ENHRY, CDR2 SYGVKD. Losses at the gene ends were 6 bases for V and 6 bases for J; bases not matched to a gene: 7. This CDR3 region has 13 residues.

V gene TRBV27 combines with J gene TRBJ2-2; TRBD1 is a possible D gene (5 bases). CDR1 is MNHEY, CDR2 SMNVEV, per germline (reference sequence). V dropped 3 bases and J dropped 5 bases, with 13 bases sitting between them. This CDR3 region has 15 residues. As DNA, the CDR3 is TGTGCCAGCAGTTTTCGGTCAGGGCGAACCGGGGAGCTGTTTTTT. Protein product: CASSFRSGRTGELFF.

V is TRBV2 and J is TRBJ1-5; perhaps TRBD1 as D (6 bases). CDR1 is SNHLY and CDR2 is FYNNEI in the germline V gene. This CDR3 spans 15 amino acids. The V and J ends lost 6 bases and 1 base respectively, with 13 bases between them. The CDR3 sequence is CASRRTGSSNQPQHF. Written as DNA, the CDR3 is TGTGCCAGCAGACGAACAGGGTCGAGCAATCAGCCCCAGCATTTT.

The gene calls are TRBV20-1 and TRBJ2-1; D is possibly TRBD2 (6 bases). This CDR3 is built from 9 residues. V lost 3 bases and J lost 12, with 6 bases in between. Germline CDR1 DFQATT, CDR2 SNEGSKA (reference sequence). The CDR3 loop reads CSASGGQFF. CDR3 nucleotides: TGCAGTGCTAGCGGGGGGCAGTTCTTC.

The V and J genes are TRBV5-1 and TRBJ2-6; 8 nucleotides match TRBD1. The trim removed 3 bases at V and 0 bases at J, leaving 11 bases unmatched. The CDR3 is made up of 19 amino acids. Germline V gives CDR1 SGHRS, CDR2 YFSETQ. The CDR3 protein is CASSWRPGTGSSGANVLTF. CDR3 nucleotide sequence: TGCGCCAGCAGCTGGCGGCCCGGGACAGGATCCTCTGGGGCCAACGTCCTGACTTTC.

The chain links TRBV28 to TRBJ1-5; the match to TRBD1 covers 9 bases. The CDR3 spans 17 residues. The germline CDR1 and CDR2 sequences are MDHEN and SYDVKM. V dropped 6 bases and J dropped 2; count of bases not matched to a gene: 11. The DNA of the CDR3 is TGTGCCAGCAGCTTAGGACAGGGGCGAAGGGGCAATCAGCCCCAGCATTTT. Translating it yields CASSLGQGRRGNQPQHF.

This chain uses TRBV2 with TRBJ2-1; TRBD2 aligns across 9 bases. Per the germline V gene, CDR1 is SNHLY and CDR2 is FYNNEI. Losses at the gene ends were 2 bases for V and 9 bases for J; bases not matched to a gene: 5. The CDR3 loop spans 14 amino acids. The CDR3 nucleotides are TGTGCCAGCAGTGAACTAGCGGGGAAGGTTGAGCAGTTCTTC. This translates into CASSELAGKVEQFF.

V is TRBV28 and J is TRBJ2-1; 7 bases map to TRBD2. J lost 10 bases, V lost 3 bases, and 15 bases had no gene match. The length of the CDR3 is 16 residues. Germline CDR1 reads MDHEN; CDR2 reads SYDVKM. The CDR3 nucleotides are TGTGCCAGCAGTTTTGAGGCGGGAGTGAGGTCAATAGAGCAGTTCTTC. Protein product: CASSFEAGVRSIEQFF.

The chain uses TRBV27 and TRBJ2-1; the D gene is possibly TRBD2 (6 bases). CDR1 MNHEY and CDR2 SMNVEV come from the germline V gene (reference sequence). Trimming pared 3 bases from V and 7 bases from J, leaving 13 bases between. This CDR3 contains 14 residues. This CDR3 is CASSFQRLENEQFF. The CDR3 region has the DNA TGTGCCAGCAGTTTCCAACGACTAGAAAATGAGCAGTTCTTC.

The chain employs TRBV15 and TRBJ2-7; D gene uncertain. CDR1 LNHNV and CDR2 YYDKDF come from the germline V gene (reference sequence). The CDR3 covers 13 residues. V lost 3 bases, J lost 0 bases, and 6 bases lay in between. CDR3 in DNA: TGTGCCACCAGCAGTAGCCCCTCCTACGAGCAGTACTTC. This gives the protein CATSSSPSYEQYF.

V gene TRBV19 combines with J gene TRBJ1-1; no clear D gene. V gave up 7 bases and J gave up 1 base, with 10 bases separating them. The germline CDR1 and CDR2 sequences are LNHDA and SQIVND (reference sequence). CDR3 length: 13 residues. The CDR3: CASITYGNTEAFF. As DNA, the CDR3 is TGTGCCAGTATTACATATGGGAACACTGAAGCTTTCTTT.

The sample holds one count of this clone. A read error may produce the germline difference seen at one junction end. The chain has TRBV6-5 and TRBJ1-2; D possibly corresponds to TRBD1 (5 bases). This CDR3 has 15 residues. Per germline, CDR1 MNHEY and CDR2 SVGAGI. CDR3 sequence (DNA): TGTGCCAGCAGTTACTCGTATCGACAGTACCATGGCCACACCTTC. Its protein product is CASSYSYRQYHGHTF.

The CDR3 DNA follows: TGTGCCAGCAGCTTCACAGCACCCTCCTACAATGAGCAGTTCTTC. Translating gives CASSFTAPSYNEQFF. This chain joins TRBV5-4 and TRBJ2-1; no definite D call. Germline loops: CDR1 SGHNT, CDR2 YYREEE (reference sequence). Trimming pared 2 bases from V and 0 bases from J, leaving 9 bases between. This CDR3 is 15 amino acids long.

The chain recombines TRBV18 with TRBJ2-6; a possible D gene is TRBD1 (6 bases). The V gene's germline CDR1 is KGHSH and CDR2 LQKENI. The CDR3 totals 16 residues. V shed 6 bases and J shed 7 bases, with 19 bases lying between them. The CDR3 here is CASSLPGQSSANVLTF. CDR3 coding DNA: TGTGCCAGCTCGCTACCGGGACAATCGAGTGCCAACGTCCTGACTTTC.

The chain carries TRBV6-6 and TRBJ1-5, with a tentative D call TRBD1 (6 bases). The length of the CDR3 is 14 residues. Trimming pared 3 bases from V and 5 bases from J, leaving 11 bases between. Per germline, CDR1 MNHNY and CDR2 SVGAGI (reference sequence). The CDR3: CASSYRTDDQPQHF. CDR3 nucleotide sequence: TGTGCCAGCAGTTATAGGACAGACGATCAGCCCCAGCATTTT.

The gene calls are TRBV5-4 and TRBJ2-7, with D perhaps matching TRBD1 (5 bases). Germline V gene lookup returns CDR1 SGHNT and CDR2 YYREEE (reference sequence). V gave up 1 base and J gave up 2 bases, with 7 bases separating them. The CDR3 runs 13 residues. As DNA, the CDR3 is TGTGCCAGCAGCTTGCTAGGGGCCTACGAGCAGTACTTC. This encodes CASSLLGAYEQYF.

The chain uses TRBV7-9 and TRBJ2-1; 9 bases line up with TRBD2. Germline V gene data show CDR1 as SEHNR and CDR2 as FQNEAQ (reference sequence). The CDR3 extends over 17 amino acids. Trimming at V came to 8 bases and at J to 6 bases, leaving 17 bases not matched to a gene. Written as DNA, the CDR3 is TGTGCCAGCGGGGCTAGCGGGGCCGGAGTTTGGCCCAATGAGCAGTTCTTC. Amino acids: CASGASGAGVWPNEQFF.

The V call is TRBV2, the J call TRBJ2-7, with TRBD1 identical over 8 bases. The CDR3 is 12 residues long. The germline V gene encodes CDR1 SNHLY and CDR2 FYNNEI. The V gene end was trimmed by 8 bases and the J gene end by 4 bases; junction bases not matched to a gene: 4. CDR3 in DNA: TGTGCCAGCGGGACAGGTCTATACGAGCAGTACTTC. Amino acids: CASGTGLYEQYF.

This chain uses TRBV29-1 with TRBJ1-3, with D perhaps TRBD1 (5 bases). This CDR3 contains 12 residues. Germline CDR1 reads SQVTM; CDR2 reads ANQGSEA. V lost 3 bases and J lost 7, with 10 bases in between. In DNA form, the CDR3 reads TGCAGCGTTGATCAGGGTGACAACACCATATATTTT. As protein: CSVDQGDNTIYF.

The gene calls are TRBV7-6 and TRBJ1-5; 9 bases are shared with TRBD1. V was pared by 3 bases and J by 6 bases, with 3 bases of the junction left unmatched. Germline loops: CDR1 SGHVS, CDR2 FNYEAQ. This CDR3 is built from 14 residues. CDR3 sequence reads: CASSLTGGGQPQHF. The CDR3, as DNA: TGTGCCAGCAGCTTGACAGGGGGTGGTCAGCCCCAGCATTTT.